The 17 T cell receptor beta chains listed next were all sequenced from one sample in a study of blood T cell repertoires in COVID-19. TCRdb's table, derived via immunoSEQ multiplex PCR, lists solely in-frame clones and lacks some. This repertoire shows some 240,000 clones, around 83% found once; its top ten account for 1.2% to 1.5%. The sequenced sample was peripheral blood. The receptors were gathered from a middle-aged woman who had recovered from COVID-19.

This chain uses TRBV10-3 with TRBJ2-3; TRBD1 agrees at 10 bases. V trimming: 6 bases; J trimming: 2 bases; junction bases outside the gene matches: 14. The CDR3 contains 18 residues. Looked up from germline, CDR1 is ENHRY and CDR2 is SYGVKD. CDR3 region: CAIRPVDRGFPHTDTQYF. CDR3 DNA: TGTGCCATCAGGCCCGTGGACAGGGGGTTCCCTCACACAGATACGCAGTATTTT.

This chain joins TRBV12-3 or TRBV12-4 and TRBJ1-2; possible D gene TRBD1, 5 bases. V was clipped by 5 bases and J by 4 bases, with 11 bases between them. The CDR3 covers 13 residues. CDR3 sequence reads: CASSGRGGYGYTF. The CDR3 coding sequence is TGTGCCAGCAGTGGTCGGGGGGGCTATGGCTACACCTTC.

The gene calls are TRBV6-1 and TRBJ1-5; maybe TRBD1 (5 bases). V lost 0 bases and J lost 9, with 6 bases in between. The CDR3 is 12 amino acids. Germline CDR1 and CDR2: MNHNS and SASEGT. The CDR3 DNA sequence: TGTGCCAGCAGTGAAGCGGGGGGGCCCCAGCATTTT. Amino acids: CASSEAGGPQHF.

The chain recombines TRBV7-9 with TRBJ1-4; the D gene is possibly TRBD1 (6 bases). V lost 7 bases, J lost 0 bases, and 12 bases lay in between. CDR3 length: 15 amino acids. In germline, CDR1 is SEHNR, CDR2 FQNEAQ (reference sequence). The CDR3 loop is CASTPGQATNEKLFF. The CDR3 nucleotides read TGTGCCAGCACCCCGGGACAAGCAACTAATGAAAAACTGTTTTTT.

This clone was counted once. The genes are TRBV20-1 and TRBJ1-2; unclear D gene. CDR1 is DFQATT, CDR2 SNEGSKA, per germline (reference sequence). CDR3 size: 11 residues. V was clipped by 6 bases and J by 2 bases, with 7 bases between them. The CDR3 sequence is CSALYNYGYTF. In nucleotides, the CDR3 is TGCAGTGCCCTATACAACTATGGCTACACCTTC.

This clone occurred a few times. This chain links TRBV5-6 with TRBJ2-2; the D gene is possibly TRBD2 (5 bases). The CDR3 runs 13 residues. The germline gives CDR1 SGHDT, CDR2 YYEEEE. Trimming took off 3 bases at V and 7 bases at J, with 10 bases between the two ends. In DNA form, the CDR3 reads TGTGCCAGCAGCTCGGTCGGGATCGGGGAGCTGTTTTTT. Translating gives CASSSVGIGELFF.

The V and J genes are TRBV7-2 and TRBJ1-2; 9 bases align to TRBD1. J was trimmed by 7 bases and V by 4 bases; bases with no gene match: 10. Germline loops: CDR1 SGHTA, CDR2 FQGNSA. The CDR3 has 15 residues. The CDR3 spells CASSSSPTGGIGYTF. As DNA, the CDR3 is TGTGCCAGCAGCTCTAGTCCCACAGGGGGCATTGGCTACACCTTC.

This chain connects TRBV6-5 to TRBJ2-1, with TRBD2 as a possible D gene (6 bases). V was pared by 5 bases and J by 4 bases, with 15 bases between. CDR1 MNHEY and CDR2 SVGAGI come from the germline V gene. The CDR3 consists of 15 residues. The CDR3 here is CASSRTSRVYNEQFF. CDR3 sequence (DNA): TGTGCCAGCAGTAGAACTAGCAGGGTATACAATGAGCAGTTCTTC.

The chain links TRBV18 to TRBJ2-1, with 7 bases that match TRBD1. The trim removed 4 bases at V and 0 bases at J, leaving 6 bases unmatched. The CDR3 totals 16 residues. Germline lookup yields CDR1 KGHSH and CDR2 LQKENI. The CDR3 region is CASSRDAGGSYNEQFF. The CDR3 region has the DNA TGTGCCAGCTCACGCGACGCAGGGGGCTCCTACAATGAGCAGTTCTTC.

This clone occurred once. The V call is TRBV7-9, the J call TRBJ1-5, with 7 bases lining up with TRBD1. Trimming took 1 base from V and 4 from J; bases not matched to a gene: 13. Germline CDR1 SEHNR, CDR2 FQNEAQ (reference sequence). The length of the CDR3 is 18 residues. CDR3 DNA sequence: TGTGCCAGCAGCTTAGTCATAGGGTCGGGACAGTATAATCAGCCCCAGCATTTT. Protein product: CASSLVIGSGQYNQPQHF.

V usage is TRBV28 and J usage is TRBJ1-2; maybe TRBD1 (6 bases). Trimming stripped 8 bases from V and 6 bases from J, with 16 bases between. CDR3 size: 13 residues. The germline CDR1 and CDR2 sequences are MDHEN and SYDVKM. CDR3 loop: CASLDSFTNGYTF. In DNA form, the CDR3 reads TGTGCCAGCTTGGACAGCTTTACGAATGGCTACACCTTC.

The sample holds one count of this clone. The chain employs TRBV7-2 and TRBJ1-1, with 7 bases identical to TRBD1. The CDR3 is 14 amino acids. Germline V CDR1 and CDR2: SGHTA, FQGNSA. With 1 base clipped from V and 6 bases from J, the junction kept 5 bases outside the gene matches. CDR3 in DNA: TGTGCCAGCAGCTTAGTGGGACAGTTCTCTGAAGCTTTCTTT. Protein sequence: CASSLVGQFSEAFF.

The gene calls are TRBV10-2 and TRBJ1-2, with 8 nucleotides matching TRBD1. The CDR3 is made up of 15 amino acids. Trimming removed 4 bases from V and 4 bases from J; junction bases left unmatched: 8. Germline V gene data show CDR1 as WSHSY and CDR2 as SAAADI. In nucleotides, the CDR3 is TGCGCCAGCAGTGGACAGACAGGGGTTGCCTATGGCTACACCTTC. Amino acid sequence: CASSGQTGVAYGYTF.

The V gene is TRBV9, the J gene TRBJ2-1, with D possibly being TRBD2 (5 bases). CDR3 length: 15 amino acids. Germline assignment: CDR1 SGDLS and CDR2 YYNGEE. Deletions cut 3 bases from V and 5 bases from J, with 15 bases between. The CDR3 spells CASSEQPSGNNEQFF. In DNA form, the CDR3 reads TGTGCCAGCAGCGAACAACCCAGCGGAAACAATGAGCAGTTCTTC. Combining the CDR3 with reference TRBV9 and TRBJ2-1 gives the whole variable domain DSGVTQTPKHLITATGQRVTLRCSPRSGDLSVYWYQQSLDQGLQFLIQYYNGEERAKGNILERFSAQQFPDLHSELNLSSLELGDSALYFCASSEQPSGNNEQFFGPGTRLTVL.

The genes are TRBV2 and TRBJ2-5; 8 nucleotides align to TRBD2. There are 12 residues in the CDR3. Germline CDR1 reads SNHLY; CDR2 reads FYNNEI. Losses at the gene ends were 10 bases for V and 4 bases for J; bases not matched to a gene: 5. The CDR3 spells CAIGLARETQYF. The CDR3 DNA sequence: TGTGCCATAGGACTAGCCCGAGAGACCCAGTACTTC.

The chain links TRBV5-4 to TRBJ2-2; possibly TRBD1 for D (6 bases). The V gene's germline CDR1 is SGHNT and CDR2 YYREEE (reference sequence). The CDR3 contains 16 residues. Trimming left V 4 bases short and J 1 base short, with 14 bases between. The CDR3 sequence is CASSVGRGLNTGELFF. The CDR3 coding sequence is TGTGCCAGCAGCGTTGGTAGGGGGTTGAACACCGGGGAGCTGTTTTTT. The variable domain in full, with the rest retrieved from reference TRBV5-4 and TRBJ2-2, is ETGVTQSPTHLIKTRGQQVTLRCSSQSGHNTVSWYQQALGQGPQFIFQYYREEENGRGNFPPRFSGLQFPNYSSELNVNALELDDSALYLCASSVGRGLNTGELFFGEGSRLTVL.

The chain recombines TRBV3-1 (or the pseudogene TRBV3-2) with TRBJ1-1, with TRBD1 identical over 8 bases. Germline CDR1 is LGHDT and CDR2 is YNNKEL (reference sequence). The junction had 7 bases not matched to a gene; V was cut back by 4 bases and J by 9 bases. The CDR3 totals 13 residues. CDR3 loop: CASSRPQGAQAFF. In DNA form, the CDR3 reads TGTGCCAGCAGCCGACCCCAGGGGGCCCAAGCTTTCTTT.